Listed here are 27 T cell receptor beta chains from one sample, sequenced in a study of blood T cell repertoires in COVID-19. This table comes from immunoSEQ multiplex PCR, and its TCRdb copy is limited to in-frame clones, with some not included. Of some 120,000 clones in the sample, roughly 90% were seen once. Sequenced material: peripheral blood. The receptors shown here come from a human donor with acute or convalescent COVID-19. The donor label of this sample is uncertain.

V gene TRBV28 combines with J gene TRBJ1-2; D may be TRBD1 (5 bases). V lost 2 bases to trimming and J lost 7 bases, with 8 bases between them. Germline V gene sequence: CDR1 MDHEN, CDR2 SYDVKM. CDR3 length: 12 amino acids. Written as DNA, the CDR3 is TGTGCCAGCAGTTTAGGCGGGGGTGGCTACACCTTC. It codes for CASSLGGGGYTF.

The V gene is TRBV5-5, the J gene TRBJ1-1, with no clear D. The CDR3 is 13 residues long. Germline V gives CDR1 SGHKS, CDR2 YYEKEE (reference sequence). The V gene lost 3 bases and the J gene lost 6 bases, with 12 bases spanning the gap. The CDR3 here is CASSSTWRAEAFF. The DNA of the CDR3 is TGTGCCAGCAGCTCGACATGGAGGGCTGAAGCTTTCTTT.

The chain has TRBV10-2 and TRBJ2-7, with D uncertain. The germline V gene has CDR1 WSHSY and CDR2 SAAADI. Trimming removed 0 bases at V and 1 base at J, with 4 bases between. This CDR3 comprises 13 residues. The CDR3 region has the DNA TGCGCCAGCAGTGAGTCCCTGTCCTACGAGCAGTACTTC. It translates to CASSESLSYEQYF.

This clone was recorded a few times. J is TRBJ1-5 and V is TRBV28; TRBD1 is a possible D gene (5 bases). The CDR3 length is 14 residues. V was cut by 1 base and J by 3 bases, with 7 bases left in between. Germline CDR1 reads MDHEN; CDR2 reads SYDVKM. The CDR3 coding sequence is TGTGCCAGCAGTTTATCAGGGAACAATCAGCCCCAGCATTTT. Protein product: CASSLSGNNQPQHF.

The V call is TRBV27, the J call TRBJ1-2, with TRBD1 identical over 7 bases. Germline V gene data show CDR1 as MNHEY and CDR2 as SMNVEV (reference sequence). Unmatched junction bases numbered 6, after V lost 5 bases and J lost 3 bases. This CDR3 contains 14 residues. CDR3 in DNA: TGTGCCAGCAGTCCCCTACAGGGGTACTATGGCTACACCTTC. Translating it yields CASSPLQGYYGYTF.

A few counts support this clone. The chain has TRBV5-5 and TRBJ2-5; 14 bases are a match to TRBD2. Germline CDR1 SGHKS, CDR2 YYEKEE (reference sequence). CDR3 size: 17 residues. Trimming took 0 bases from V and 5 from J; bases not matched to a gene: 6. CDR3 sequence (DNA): TGTGCCAGCAGCTTGGGGGGACTAGCGGGAGAGAGGGAGACCCAGTACTTC. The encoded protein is CASSLGGLAGERETQYF.

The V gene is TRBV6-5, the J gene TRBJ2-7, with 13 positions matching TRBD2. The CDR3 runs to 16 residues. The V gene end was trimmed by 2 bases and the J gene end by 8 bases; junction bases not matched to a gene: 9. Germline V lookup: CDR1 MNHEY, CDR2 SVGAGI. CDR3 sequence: CASSYLTGTSGAQQYF. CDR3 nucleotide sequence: TGTGCCAGCAGTTACCTAACCGGGACTAGCGGGGCCCAGCAGTACTTC.

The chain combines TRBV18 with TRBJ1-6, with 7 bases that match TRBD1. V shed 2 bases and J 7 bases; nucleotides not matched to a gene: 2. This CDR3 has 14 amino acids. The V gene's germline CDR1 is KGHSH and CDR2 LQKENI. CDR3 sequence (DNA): TGTGCCAGCTCACCAAGGGACAGAAATTCACCCCTCCACTTT. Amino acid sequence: CASSPRDRNSPLHF.

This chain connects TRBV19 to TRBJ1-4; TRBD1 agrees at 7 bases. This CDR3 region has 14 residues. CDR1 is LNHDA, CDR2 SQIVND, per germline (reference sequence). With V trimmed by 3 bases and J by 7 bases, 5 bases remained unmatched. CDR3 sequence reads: CASSIRQGGEKLFF. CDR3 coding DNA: TGTGCCAGTAGTATTCGACAGGGCGGTGAAAAACTGTTTTTT.

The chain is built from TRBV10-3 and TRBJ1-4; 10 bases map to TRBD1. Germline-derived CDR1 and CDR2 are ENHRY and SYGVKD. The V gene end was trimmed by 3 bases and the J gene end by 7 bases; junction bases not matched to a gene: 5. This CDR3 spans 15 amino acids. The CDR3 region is CAISEDDRGREKLFF. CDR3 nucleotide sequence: TGTGCCATCAGTGAAGACGACAGGGGGCGTGAAAAACTGTTTTTT.

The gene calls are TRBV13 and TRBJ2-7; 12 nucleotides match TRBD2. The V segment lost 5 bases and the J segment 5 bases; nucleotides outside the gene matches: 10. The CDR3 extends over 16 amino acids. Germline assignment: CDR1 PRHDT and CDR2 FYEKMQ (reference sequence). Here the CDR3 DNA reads TGTGCCAGCAGCCAAGGGGGCGGACTAGCGGGGCACGAGCAGTACTTC. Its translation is CASSQGGGLAGHEQYF.

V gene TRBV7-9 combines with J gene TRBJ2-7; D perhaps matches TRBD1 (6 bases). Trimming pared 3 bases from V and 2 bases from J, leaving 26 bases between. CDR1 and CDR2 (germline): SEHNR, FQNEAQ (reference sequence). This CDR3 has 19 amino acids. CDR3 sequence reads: CASSFVPGQIPSRTYEQYF. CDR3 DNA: TGTGCCAGCAGCTTTGTCCCGGGACAAATCCCTTCCCGTACCTACGAGCAGTACTTC.

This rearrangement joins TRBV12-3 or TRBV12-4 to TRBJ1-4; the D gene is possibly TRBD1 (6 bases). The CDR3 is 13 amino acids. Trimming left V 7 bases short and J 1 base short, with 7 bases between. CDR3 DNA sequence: TGTGCCAGCAAGGGACAAACTAATGAAAAACTGTTTTTT. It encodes CASKGQTNEKLFF.

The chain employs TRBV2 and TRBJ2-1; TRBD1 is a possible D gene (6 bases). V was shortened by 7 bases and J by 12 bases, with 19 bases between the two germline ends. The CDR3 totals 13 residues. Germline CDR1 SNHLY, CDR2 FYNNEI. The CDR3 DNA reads TGTGCCAGCAATGATGTGGGGGCCGTCCTGCAGTTCTTC. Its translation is CASNDVGAVLQFF.

The CDR3, as DNA: TGTGCCAGCAGTTACGTAGCGGGGGGGGCGCAGTATTTT. This encodes CASSYVAGGAQYF. This sequence joins TRBV6-2 or TRBV6-3 and TRBJ2-3, with 11 positions matching TRBD2. Germline loops: CDR1 MNHEY, CDR2 SVGEGT. J was trimmed by 10 bases and V by 2 bases; bases with no gene match: 2. The CDR3 is 13 amino acids.

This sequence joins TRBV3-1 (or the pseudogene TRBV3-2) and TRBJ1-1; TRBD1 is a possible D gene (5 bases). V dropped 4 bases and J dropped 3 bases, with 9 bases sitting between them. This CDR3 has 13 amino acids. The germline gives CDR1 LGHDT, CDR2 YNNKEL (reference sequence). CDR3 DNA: TGTGCCAGCAGCCCGGACACCTACACTGAAGCTTTCTTT. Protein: CASSPDTYTEAFF.

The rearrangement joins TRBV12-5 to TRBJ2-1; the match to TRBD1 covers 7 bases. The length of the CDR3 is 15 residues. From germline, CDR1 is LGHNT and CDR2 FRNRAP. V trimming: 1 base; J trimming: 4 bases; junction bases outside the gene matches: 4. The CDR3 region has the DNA TGTGCTAGTGGTTTGGGGACAGGACTTTACAATGAGCAGTTCTTC. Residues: CASGLGTGLYNEQFF.

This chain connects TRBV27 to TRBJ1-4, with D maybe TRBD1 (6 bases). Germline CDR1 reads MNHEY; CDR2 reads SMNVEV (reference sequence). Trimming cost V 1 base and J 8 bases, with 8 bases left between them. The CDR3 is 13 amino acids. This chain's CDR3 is CASSLFRGEKLFF. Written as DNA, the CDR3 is TGTGCCAGCAGTTTATTTAGGGGGGAAAAACTGTTTTTT.

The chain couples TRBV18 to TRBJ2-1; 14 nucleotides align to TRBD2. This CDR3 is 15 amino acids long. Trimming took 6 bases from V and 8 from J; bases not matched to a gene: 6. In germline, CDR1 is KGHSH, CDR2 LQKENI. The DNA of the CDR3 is TGTGCCAGCTCTCAGACTAGCGGGAGGGCCTATGAGCAGTTCTTC. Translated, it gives CASSQTSGRAYEQFF.

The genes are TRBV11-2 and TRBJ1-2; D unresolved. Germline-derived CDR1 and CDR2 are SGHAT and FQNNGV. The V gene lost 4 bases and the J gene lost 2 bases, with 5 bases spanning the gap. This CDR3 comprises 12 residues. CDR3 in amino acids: CASSSRNYGYTF. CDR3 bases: TGTGCCAGCAGCTCCAGAAACTATGGCTACACCTTC.

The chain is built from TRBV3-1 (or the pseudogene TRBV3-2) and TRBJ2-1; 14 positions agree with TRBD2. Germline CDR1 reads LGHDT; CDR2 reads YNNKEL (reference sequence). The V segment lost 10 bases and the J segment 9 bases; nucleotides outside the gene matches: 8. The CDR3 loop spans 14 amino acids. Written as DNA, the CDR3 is TGTGCCACTAGACTAGCGGGAGGGGATGGTGAGCAGTTCTTC. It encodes CATRLAGGDGEQFF.

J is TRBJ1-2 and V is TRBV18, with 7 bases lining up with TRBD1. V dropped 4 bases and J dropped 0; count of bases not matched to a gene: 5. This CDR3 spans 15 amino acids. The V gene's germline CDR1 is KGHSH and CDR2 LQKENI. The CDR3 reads CASSLGTAANYGYTF. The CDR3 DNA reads TGTGCCAGCTCACTAGGGACAGCAGCTAACTATGGCTACACCTTC.

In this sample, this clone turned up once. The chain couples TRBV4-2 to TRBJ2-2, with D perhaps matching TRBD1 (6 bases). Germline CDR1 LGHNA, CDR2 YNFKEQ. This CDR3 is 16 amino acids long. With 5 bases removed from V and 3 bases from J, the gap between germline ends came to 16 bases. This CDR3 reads CASSYHGTPDTGELFF. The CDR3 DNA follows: TGTGCCAGCAGCTACCACGGGACACCAGACACCGGGGAGCTGTTTTTT.

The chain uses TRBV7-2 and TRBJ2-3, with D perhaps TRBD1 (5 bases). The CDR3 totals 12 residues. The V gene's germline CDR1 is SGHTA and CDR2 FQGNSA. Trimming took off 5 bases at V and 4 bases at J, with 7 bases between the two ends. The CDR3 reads CASSPTADTQYF. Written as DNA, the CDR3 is TGTGCCAGCAGCCCGACAGCAGATACGCAGTATTTT.

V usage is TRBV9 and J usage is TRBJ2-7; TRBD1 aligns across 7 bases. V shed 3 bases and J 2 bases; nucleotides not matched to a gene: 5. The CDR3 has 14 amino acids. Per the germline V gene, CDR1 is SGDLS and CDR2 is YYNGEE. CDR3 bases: TGTGCCAGCAGCGGTAGGGACAGCCCCTACGAGCAGTACTTC. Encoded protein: CASSGRDSPYEQYF. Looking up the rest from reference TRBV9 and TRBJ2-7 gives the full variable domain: DSGVTQTPKHLITATGQRVTLRCSPRSGDLSVYWYQQSLDQGLQFLIQYYNGEERAKGNILERFSAQQFPDLHSELNLSSLELGDSALYFCASSGRDSPYEQYFGPGTRLTVT.

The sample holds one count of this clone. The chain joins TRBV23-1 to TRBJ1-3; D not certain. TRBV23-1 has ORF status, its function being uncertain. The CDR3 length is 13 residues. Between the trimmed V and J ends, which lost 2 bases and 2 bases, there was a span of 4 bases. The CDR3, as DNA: TGCGCCAGCAGTCAACCTACTGGAAACACCATATATTTT. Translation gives CASSQPTGNTIYF.

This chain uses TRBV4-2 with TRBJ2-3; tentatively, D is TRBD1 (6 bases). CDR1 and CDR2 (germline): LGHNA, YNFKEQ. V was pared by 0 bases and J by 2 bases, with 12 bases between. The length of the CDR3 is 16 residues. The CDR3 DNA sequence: TGTGCCAGCAGCCAAGAAGGCAGGGGAAACACAGATACGCAGTATTTT. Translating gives CASSQEGRGNTDTQYF.